The clone carrying this T cell receptor beta chain was observed many times. Its specificity is unknown. This entry comes from a study of T cells in Graves' hyperthyroidism and ophthalmopathy. General study findings and limits: Stable hyperthyroidism and ophthalmopathy were separated using 13 V-J signatures.

Amplified TCR beta CDR3 regions derived from RNA transcripts. First-round RT-PCR targeting the TCR CDR3 was performed with the HTBI primer set. TCRdb re-called the multiplex PCR reads through MiXCR, storing one row per CDR3 protein. This table holds fewer than 550,000 distinct CDR3 sequences, 15% to 18% found once. Orbital computed tomography, thyroid ultrasound, serum thyroxine and TRAb, and clinical symptoms together informed the diagnoses. Germline V gene lookup returns CDR1 MNHEY and CDR2 SMNVEV (reference sequence). Trimming stripped 6 bases from V and 0 bases from J, with 11 bases between. The CDR3 consists of 15 residues.

The V gene is TRBV27, the J gene TRBJ1-4; a weak D match, TRBD1 (5 bases). The source of this sequence is a woman under 30 with Graves' hyperthyroidism. Sequenced material: blood. The CDR3 coding sequence is TGTGCCAGCAGATTTGTAGGGGCAACTAATGAAAAACTGTTTTTT. Its translation: CASRFVGATNEKLFF.